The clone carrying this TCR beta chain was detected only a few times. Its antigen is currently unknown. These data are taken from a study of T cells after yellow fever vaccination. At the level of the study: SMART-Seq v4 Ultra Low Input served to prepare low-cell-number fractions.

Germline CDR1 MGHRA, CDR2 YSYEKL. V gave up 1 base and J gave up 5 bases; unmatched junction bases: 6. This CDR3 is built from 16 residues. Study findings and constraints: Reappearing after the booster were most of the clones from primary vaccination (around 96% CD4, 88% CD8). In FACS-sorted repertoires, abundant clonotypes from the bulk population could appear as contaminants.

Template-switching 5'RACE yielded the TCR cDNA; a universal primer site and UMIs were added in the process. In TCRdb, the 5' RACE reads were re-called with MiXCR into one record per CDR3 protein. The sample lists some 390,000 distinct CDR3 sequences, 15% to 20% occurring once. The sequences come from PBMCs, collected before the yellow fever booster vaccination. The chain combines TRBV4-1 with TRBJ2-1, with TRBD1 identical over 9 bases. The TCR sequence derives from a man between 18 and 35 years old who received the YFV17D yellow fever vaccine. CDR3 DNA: TGCGCCAGCAGCCAAGGACGGGACAGGGTCCACAATGAGCAGTTCTTC. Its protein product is CASSQGRDRVHNEQFF.